Listed below are T cell receptor beta chains from one sample, sequenced in a study of blood T cell repertoires in COVID-19. Measured with immunoSEQ multiplex PCR; TCRdb has only the in-frame clones, and not every one. The sample lists a few hundred thousand clones, 86% occurring once. Sequencing input: peripheral blood. Receptors originate from a man aged 30-40 years with active or convalescent COVID-19. CDR3s include the opening cysteine and the closing phenylalanine or tryptophan. The D gene is left open where the match is weak. Only part of the rows carry a size: once, few, many, or a class if the clone is expanded.

clone_size d_call j_call v_call cdr3_nt cdr3_aa
few TRBD1 TRBJ1-1 TRBV18 TGTGCCAGTCAAAGGGACAGGGGTTTGGGCACTGAAGCTTTCTTT CASQRDRGLGTEAFF
. . TRBJ2-5 TRBV12-3/TRBV12-4 TGTGCCAGCAGTCATTCCAAAGAGACCCAGTACTTC CASSHSKETQYF
. . TRBJ1-4 TRBV7-2 TGTGCCAGCAGCTCTACCGCAGGTGAAAAACTGTTTTTT CASSSTAGEKLFF
once TRBD1 TRBJ1-5 TRBV19 TGTGCCAGTAGTCCCGACAGGGGAGGTCAGCCCCAGCATTTT CASSPDRGGQPQHF
. . TRBJ2-7 TRBV7-3 TGTGCCAGCAGCCAAGGGGGAAACGGTTACGAGCAGTACTTC CASSQGGNGYEQYF
. . TRBJ1-6 TRBV6-1 TGTGCCAGCAGTGAATGGTCAGGCTCCGGGGCACCCCTCCACTTT CASSEWSGSGAPLHF
once . TRBJ2-2 TRBV2 TGTGCCAGCAGTGATCTCGGGGAGCTGTTTTTT CASSDLGELFF
. TRBD1 TRBJ1-2 TRBV28 TGTGCCAGCAGCCCTACGGGACAGGGGGCGCAGGGGTATGGCTACACCTTC CASSPTGQGAQGYGYTF
. TRBD1 TRBJ2-2 TRBV5-4 TGTGCCAGCAGCTTGGGATTGGGACAGACCGGGGAGCTGTTTTTT CASSLGLGQTGELFF
. TRBD2 TRBJ2-3 TRBV3-1/TRBV3-2 TGTGCCAGCAGCCAAGATGAGGGACTAGCTTCGGATACGCAGTATTTT CASSQDEGLASDTQYF
. TRBD2 TRBJ2-5 TRBV3-1/TRBV3-2 TGTGCCAGCAGCCAAGGAGTTAGCGGGGGCCTCCAAGAGACCCAGTACTTC CASSQGVSGGLQETQYF
. . TRBJ1-3 TRBV6-1 TGTGCCAGCAGTGAAGCGAGGGGGGGGCAAATCTCTGGAAACACCATATATTTT CASSEARGGQISGNTIYF
. . TRBJ2-5 TRBV5-1 TGCGCCAGCAGCCGGGGGACAGGGGGTGGAGGACTAGCGGCCCAAGAGACCCAGTACTTC CASSRGTGGGGLAAQETQYF
. TRBD1 TRBJ1-1 TRBV19 TGTGCCAGTAGTATTAACAGGGGATCTGAAGCTTTCTTT CASSINRGSEAFF
. TRBD1 TRBJ1-4 TRBV19 TGTGCCAGTGGGACAGGGCGGGGTGAAAAACTGTTTTTT CASGTGRGEKLFF
. . TRBJ1-2 TRBV7-2 TGTGCCAGCAGCTTGATTGGCCCTAGTAATCCGTGGGGCTACACCTTC CASSLIGPSNPWGYTF
. TRBD1 TRBJ1-3 TRBV4-3 TGCGCCAGCAGCCAAGACAGGGGGCTTGGAAACACCATATATTTT CASSQDRGLGNTIYF
. . TRBJ2-3 TRBV7-2 TGTGCCAGCAGCTTTAGGGGGGGCGACCGCACAGATACGCAGTATTTT CASSFRGGDRTDTQYF
. . TRBJ1-2 TRBV6-6 TGTGCCAGCAGTGACTACAGGAAGAATGCCGGCTACACCTTC CASSDYRKNAGYTF
. . TRBJ2-7 TRBV7-2 TGTGCCAGCAGCTCTTCCGGGAGTATGCACAGCAATCCCTACGAGCAGTACTTC CASSSSGSMHSNPYEQYF
. TRBD1 TRBJ2-1 TRBV2 TGTGCCAGCAGTGGGGACAGGGGAGGCAATGAGCAGTTCTTC CASSGDRGGNEQFF
. . TRBJ1-2 TRBV20-1 TGCAGTGCTAGAGAGACAGGTGGCACCTTC CSARETGGTF
. . TRBJ2-7 TRBV27 TGTGCCAGCAGTTACAGGCCAGACTACGAGCAGTACTTC CASSYRPDYEQYF
once TRBD2 TRBJ2-1 TRBV9 TGTGCCAGCAGCGTAACGGTAGCGGGGGGGCAAAGTCCCTACAATGAGCAGTTCTTC CASSVTVAGGQSPYNEQFF
. TRBD1 TRBJ2-6 TRBV9 TGTGCCAGCAGCGTCGCAGGGGGCTCTGGGGCCAACGTCCTGACTTTC CASSVAGGSGANVLTF
. TRBD2 TRBJ2-5 TRBV7-6 TGTGCCAGCAGCTCCCCTCGACTAGCAAGCCAAGAGACCCAGTACTTC CASSSPRLASQETQYF
. TRBD2 TRBJ2-1 TRBV6-2/TRBV6-3 TGTGCCAGCAGTTACGGTCTCGGGGGGAATGAGCAGTTCTTC CASSYGLGGNEQFF
. TRBD1 TRBJ1-5 TRBV7-2 TGTGCCAGCAGCATGGACAGGGTTCAGCCCCAGCATTTT CASSMDRVQPQHF
. TRBD1 TRBJ1-2 TRBV5-4 TGTGCCAGCAGCGAAAGGACAGGGGGCCGTTATGGCTACACCTTC CASSERTGGRYGYTF
. . TRBJ2-1 TRBV10-1 TGCGCCAGCAGTGACAAACCGGGACACTCCTACAATGAGCAGTTCTTC CASSDKPGHSYNEQFF
. TRBD1 TRBJ2-1 TRBV9 TGTGCCAGCAGCGTTTGGCAGGGGGCGCAGGATGAGCAGTTCTTC CASSVWQGAQDEQFF
. TRBD1 TRBJ1-4 TRBV9 TGTGCCAGCATCGGACAGGGAGCAACTAATGAAAAACTGTTTTTT CASIGQGATNEKLFF
. TRBD1 TRBJ1-6 TRBV30 TGTGCCTGTACTCAGGGGGCAGAGTCACCCCTCCACTTT CACTQGAESPLHF
. TRBD2 TRBJ2-1 TRBV7-9 TGTGCCAGCAGCTTAGCGGGACTAGCGGTCGATGAGCAGTTCTTC CASSLAGLAVDEQFF
few . TRBJ2-7 TRBV5-6 TGTGCCAGCAGCTTGATTGGTTTCGGGGCCTACGAGCAGTACTTC CASSLIGFGAYEQYF
. . TRBJ1-2 TRBV20-1 TGCAGTGCTAGTAGGGGTGTAGCACGCGGCTACACCTTC CSASRGVARGYTF
. . TRBJ2-3 TRBV9 TGTGCCAGCAGCGAAACTACCCATGATACGCAGTATTTT CASSETTHDTQYF
. TRBD1 TRBJ2-7 TRBV18 TGTGCCAGCTCACCCTTTACAGGGGCCGGGGACGAGCAGTACTTC CASSPFTGAGDEQYF
. TRBD2 TRBJ2-5 TRBV7-8 TGTGCCAGCAGCGTGGGACTAGCGGGGGGGAAAGAGACCCAGTACTTC CASSVGLAGGKETQYF
. . TRBJ2-1 TRBV24-1 TGTGCCACCAGTGATGGGGGCCCCTACAATGAGCAGTTCTTC CATSDGGPYNEQFF
. . TRBJ2-7 TRBV19 TGTGCCAGTAGTATTCCAGGGTATGCATACGAGCAGTACTTC CASSIPGYAYEQYF
. . TRBJ1-1 TRBV5-1 TGCGCCAGCAGCTTAATTCCGGTGGAGCAGAACACTGAAGCTTTCTTT CASSLIPVEQNTEAFF
. . TRBJ1-5 TRBV4-2 TGTGCCAGCAGCCAAGAGTTTCGTAGCAATCAGCCCCAGCATTTT CASSQEFRSNQPQHF
. TRBD1 TRBJ1-2 TRBV5-1 TGCGCCAGCAGCTTGGTTGGGACAGGGGATTCGGGCTACACCTTC CASSLVGTGDSGYTF
. . TRBJ1-6 TRBV2 TGTGCCAGCAGCGGCCCGGTAGGGGCCTCACCCCTCCACTTT CASSGPVGASPLHF
. . TRBJ2-1 TRBV19 TGTGCCAGTAGTATAGATCGCCCTAGTTCCTACAATGAGCAGTTCTTC CASSIDRPSSYNEQFF
. . TRBJ2-3 TRBV9 TGTGCCAGCAGCGCGCAACTAGTTGTTGATACAGATACGCAGTATTTT CASSAQLVVDTDTQYF
. TRBD1 TRBJ2-2 TRBV6-5 TGTGCCAGCAGCAAACAGGGGGCAGCCGGGGAGCTGTTTTTT CASSKQGAAGELFF
. TRBD1 TRBJ1-6 TRBV13 TGTGCCAGCAGGTACAGGGACAGACAGAATTCACCCCTCCACTTT CASRYRDRQNSPLHF
. . TRBJ1-5 TRBV4-1 TGCGCCAGCAGCCAAGACGGCAGGAATAGCAATCAGCCCCAGCATTTT CASSQDGRNSNQPQHF
. . TRBJ1-5 TRBV6-5 TGTGCCGCCTGGGGGGGCAGGGGCGGCAATCAGCCCCAGCATTTT CAAWGGRGGNQPQHF
. . TRBJ1-2 TRBV7-2 TGTGCCAGCAGCTCTTCCCACCGGACACTTAACTATGGCTACACCTTC CASSSSHRTLNYGYTF